This T cell receptor (beta chain) comes out of a study of blood T cell repertoires in COVID-19. Per the authors' pipeline: Amplification of reference gene primers was used by the study to estimate nucleated cell counts. This table comes from immunoSEQ multiplex PCR, and its TCRdb copy is limited to in-frame clones, with some not included. D and trimming come from the DNA, and the V and J calls and clone size come from that table. Of 430,000 or so clones in the sample, 85% to 90% are singletons; the top ten hold approximately 2%. Input material: PBMCs or T cells enriched from blood (not recorded which). This TCR was recovered from a middle-aged woman who had recovered from COVID-19.

CDR3 bases: TGTGCCAGCAGCTTTAGTGGCGGGGGCTCCTACAATGAGCAGTTCTTC. This codes for CASSFSGGGSYNEQFF. The rearrangement links TRBV7-9 to TRBJ2-1; 7 positions agree with TRBD2. Germline CDR1 SEHNR, CDR2 FQNEAQ (reference sequence). This CDR3 is built from 16 residues. The junction had 5 bases not matched to a gene; V was cut back by 3 bases and J by 0 bases.